These T cell receptor beta chains were read from a single sample in a study of CD8 T cells in ankylosing spondylitis. TCRdb re-derived calls from the 5' RACE reads in MiXCR, one entry per CDR3 protein. The sample has hundreds of thousands of distinct CDR3 sequences, approximately 12% seen once. Sequences were obtained from blood, either unsorted or a sorted T cell fraction (not recorded which). The receptors derive from a male donor with ankylosing spondylitis. Both conserved end residues are part of each CDR3. The D gene is left open where the match is weak. Expanded clones get a size class; other rows say once, few or many, or leave the size out.

d_call: TRBD1; clone_size: .; v_call: TRBV20-1; j_call: TRBJ2-3; cdr3_aa: CSARGTGIRADTQYF; cdr3_nt: TGCAGTGCTAGGGGGACAGGCATTCGGGCGGATACGCAGTATTTT
d_call: .; clone_size: many; v_call: TRBV12-3/TRBV12-4; j_call: TRBJ2-3; cdr3_aa: CASSLESSGQYF; cdr3_nt: TGTGCCAGCAGTTTAGAGTCCAGTGGGCAGTATTTT
d_call: .; clone_size: .; v_call: TRBV20-1; j_call: TRBJ1-4; cdr3_aa: CSATGVATNEKLFF; cdr3_nt: TGCAGTGCCACCGGGGTCGCAACTAATGAAAAACTGTTTTTT
d_call: .; clone_size: few; v_call: TRBV29-1; j_call: TRBJ1-5; cdr3_aa: CSVEEGQPQHF; cdr3_nt: TGCAGCGTTGAAGAAGGTCAGCCCCAGCATTTT
d_call: .; clone_size: .; v_call: TRBV6-2/TRBV6-3; j_call: TRBJ1-2; cdr3_aa: CATDEFNMDNYGYTF; cdr3_nt: TGTGCCACCGACGAATTTAACATGGATAACTATGGCTACACCTTC
d_call: .; clone_size: many; v_call: TRBV15; j_call: TRBJ2-2; cdr3_aa: CATSSEAGWGTGELFF; cdr3_nt: TGTGCCACCAGCAGTGAGGCAGGGTGGGGGACCGGGGAGCTGTTTTTT
d_call: .; clone_size: many; v_call: TRBV29-1; j_call: TRBJ2-1; cdr3_aa: CSVDRTAYNEQFF; cdr3_nt: TGCAGCGTTGACAGGACAGCTTACAATGAGCAGTTCTTC
d_call: TRBD1; clone_size: .; v_call: TRBV28; j_call: TRBJ2-7; cdr3_aa: CASSPPEQGGARQYF; cdr3_nt: TGTGCCAGCAGTCCCCCCGAACAGGGGGGAGCGAGGCAGTACTTC
d_call: .; clone_size: few; v_call: TRBV21-1; j_call: TRBJ2-3; cdr3_aa: CARPPADCVADTQYF; cdr3_nt: TGTGCCCGCCCTCCGGCGGATTGTGTAGCAGATACGCAGTATTTT
d_call: .; clone_size: many; v_call: TRBV29-1; j_call: TRBJ1-1; cdr3_aa: CSVEPGSTEAFF; cdr3_nt: TGCAGCGTTGAGCCCGGTAGTACTGAAGCTTTCTTT
d_call: TRBD2; clone_size: once; v_call: TRBV5-1; j_call: TRBJ2-7; cdr3_aa: CASSIYPGRVGYEQYF; cdr3_nt: TGCGCCAGCAGCATCTACCCAGGGAGGGTGGGCTACGAGCAGTACTTC
d_call: TRBD1; clone_size: .; v_call: TRBV7-8; j_call: TRBJ2-7; cdr3_aa: CASSWGQFYEQYF; cdr3_nt: TGTGCCAGCAGCTGGGGACAGTTCTACGAGCAGTACTTC
d_call: .; clone_size: many; v_call: TRBV20-1; j_call: TRBJ1-1; cdr3_aa: CSARTGHLNTEAFF; cdr3_nt: TGCAGTGCTAGAACGGGACACTTGAACACTGAAGCTTTCTTT
d_call: TRBD2; clone_size: .; v_call: TRBV9; j_call: TRBJ2-5; cdr3_aa: CASSGGLAGQETQYF; cdr3_nt: TGTGCCAGCAGCGGGGGACTAGCGGGACAAGAGACCCAGTACTTC
d_call: TRBD2; clone_size: .; v_call: TRBV7-2; j_call: TRBJ2-3; cdr3_aa: CASSTRRTSGGTDTQYF; cdr3_nt: TGTGCCAGCAGCACCCGACGGACTAGCGGAGGCACAGATACGCAGTATTTT
d_call: .; clone_size: many; v_call: TRBV5-1; j_call: TRBJ2-1; cdr3_aa: CASSLDGNSYNEQFF; cdr3_nt: TGCGCCAGCAGCTTGGACGGAAACTCCTACAATGAGCAGTTCTTC
d_call: .; clone_size: .; v_call: TRBV20-1; j_call: TRBJ2-7; cdr3_aa: CSARLQVYEQYF; cdr3_nt: TGCAGTGCTAGACTGCAGGTCTACGAGCAGTACTTC
d_call: .; clone_size: .; v_call: TRBV30; j_call: TRBJ1-2; cdr3_aa: CAWSMGWGYTF; cdr3_nt: TGTGCCTGGAGTATGGGGTGGGGCTACACCTTC
d_call: .; clone_size: .; v_call: TRBV4-2; j_call: TRBJ1-1; cdr3_aa: CASSQDPRLSEAFF; cdr3_nt: TGTGCCAGCAGCCAAGATCCGAGGTTAAGTGAAGCTTTCTTT
d_call: .; clone_size: .; v_call: TRBV7-9; j_call: TRBJ2-1; cdr3_aa: CASKSRSTYNEQFF; cdr3_nt: TGTGCCAGCAAGTCTAGGAGTACCTACAATGAGCAGTTCTTC
d_call: TRBD1; clone_size: .; v_call: TRBV9; j_call: TRBJ1-2; cdr3_aa: CASSARTGHGYTF; cdr3_nt: TGTGCCAGCAGCGCAAGGACAGGGCACGGCTACACCTTC
d_call: .; clone_size: few; v_call: TRBV15; j_call: TRBJ2-7; cdr3_aa: CATSRDRFPTHYEQYF; cdr3_nt: TGTGCCACCAGCAGAGATCGATTCCCTACCCACTACGAGCAGTACTTC
d_call: TRBD2; clone_size: few; v_call: TRBV25-1; j_call: TRBJ2-6; cdr3_aa: CASSDFGRAANVLTF; cdr3_nt: TGTGCCAGCAGTGATTTTGGGAGGGCTGCCAACGTCCTGACTTTC
d_call: .; clone_size: few; v_call: TRBV20-1; j_call: TRBJ2-5; cdr3_aa: CSAREAGVFGETQYF; cdr3_nt: TGCAGTGCTAGAGAAGCGGGTGTCTTCGGGGAGACCCAGTACTTC
d_call: TRBD2; clone_size: many; v_call: TRBV29-1; j_call: TRBJ2-2; cdr3_aa: CSVQRGLAGVHTGELFF; cdr3_nt: TGCAGCGTCCAAAGGGGACTAGCGGGAGTGCACACCGGGGAGCTGTTTTTT
d_call: .; clone_size: many; v_call: TRBV12-3/TRBV12-4; j_call: TRBJ1-3; cdr3_aa: CASSLRRGTGNTIYF; cdr3_nt: TGTGCCAGCAGTTTACGTCGGGGTACTGGAAACACCATATATTTT
d_call: .; clone_size: .; v_call: TRBV28; j_call: TRBJ2-1; cdr3_aa: CASQHGAYNEQFF; cdr3_nt: TGTGCCAGTCAACACGGGGCTTACAATGAGCAGTTCTTC
d_call: TRBD2; clone_size: few; v_call: TRBV7-2; j_call: TRBJ2-7; cdr3_aa: CASSLEREDEQYF; cdr3_nt: TGTGCCAGCAGTCTAGAGCGGGAGGACGAGCAGTACTTC
d_call: .; clone_size: many; v_call: TRBV29-1; j_call: TRBJ1-1; cdr3_aa: CSVATTEAFF; cdr3_nt: TGCAGCGTGGCGACCACTGAAGCTTTCTTT
d_call: TRBD2; clone_size: many; v_call: TRBV7-8; j_call: TRBJ2-1; cdr3_aa: CASSLVAGGPGQQFF; cdr3_nt: TGTGCCAGCAGCTTAGTAGCGGGAGGGCCAGGGCAGCAGTTCTTC
d_call: TRBD1; clone_size: few; v_call: TRBV5-4; j_call: TRBJ1-1; cdr3_aa: CASRKEQGENTEAFF; cdr3_nt: TGTGCCAGCAGAAAAGAACAGGGGGAAAACACTGAAGCTTTCTTT
d_call: .; clone_size: .; v_call: TRBV7-8; j_call: TRBJ2-3; cdr3_aa: CASSFKQSTDTQYF; cdr3_nt: TGTGCCAGCAGCTTCAAGCAGAGCACAGATACGCAGTATTTT
d_call: TRBD1; clone_size: few; v_call: TRBV11-3; j_call: TRBJ2-3; cdr3_aa: CASSPGQGFTDTQYF; cdr3_nt: TGTGCCAGCAGCCCCGGACAGGGGTTCACAGATACGCAGTATTTT
d_call: .; clone_size: .; v_call: TRBV28; j_call: TRBJ2-5; cdr3_aa: CASSLGRLQETQYF; cdr3_nt: TGTGCCAGCAGTTTGGGCAGACTCCAAGAGACCCAGTACTTC
d_call: .; clone_size: few; v_call: TRBV10-3; j_call: TRBJ2-2; cdr3_aa: CAISNAGELFF; cdr3_nt: TGTGCCATCAGTAATGCCGGGGAGCTGTTTTTT
d_call: .; clone_size: .; v_call: TRBV4-3; j_call: TRBJ2-3; cdr3_aa: CASSQDASRVTDTQYF; cdr3_nt: TGCGCCAGCAGCCAAGACGCCTCCCGGGTCACAGATACGCAGTATTTT
d_call: TRBD2; clone_size: .; v_call: TRBV11-1; j_call: TRBJ2-7; cdr3_aa: CASSALLAESYEQYF; cdr3_nt: TGTGCCAGCAGCGCCTTACTAGCGGAATCCTACGAGCAGTACTTC
d_call: .; clone_size: .; v_call: TRBV20-1; j_call: TRBJ1-1; cdr3_aa: CSARSRGPVFGTEAFF; cdr3_nt: TGCAGTGCTAGATCCAGGGGCCCTGTATTTGGCACTGAAGCTTTCTTT
d_call: TRBD1; clone_size: .; v_call: TRBV15; j_call: TRBJ2-3; cdr3_aa: CATSRRDREGEDTQYF; cdr3_nt: TGTGCCACCAGCCGCCGGGACAGGGAAGGGGAAGATACGCAGTATTTT
d_call: .; clone_size: .; v_call: TRBV4-3; j_call: TRBJ1-2; cdr3_aa: CASSQDLRQGGYTF; cdr3_nt: TGCGCCAGCAGCCAAGACCTGAGGCAGGGTGGCTACACCTTC
d_call: .; clone_size: .; v_call: TRBV20-1; j_call: TRBJ2-5; cdr3_aa: CSARRSKTQYF; cdr3_nt: TGCAGTGCCCGGAGGTCGAAGACCCAGTACTTC
d_call: .; clone_size: .; v_call: TRBV2; j_call: TRBJ1-1; cdr3_aa: CASSEQVKAFF; cdr3_nt: TGTGCCAGCTCCGAACAGGTTAAAGCTTTCTTT
d_call: TRBD1; clone_size: .; v_call: TRBV4-2; j_call: TRBJ1-5; cdr3_aa: CASSHPGQGEQPQHF; cdr3_nt: TGTGCCAGCAGCCATCCGGGACAGGGAGAACAGCCCCAGCATTTT
d_call: .; clone_size: .; v_call: TRBV5-8; j_call: TRBJ1-4; cdr3_aa: CASSKRVGEKLFF; cdr3_nt: TGTGCCAGCAGCAAGAGGGTGGGAGAAAAACTGTTTTTT
d_call: .; clone_size: few; v_call: TRBV6-2/TRBV6-3; j_call: TRBJ2-2; cdr3_aa: CASSYRGDTGELFF; cdr3_nt: TGTGCCAGCAGTTACAGGGGCGACACCGGGGAGCTGTTTTTT
d_call: TRBD1; clone_size: .; v_call: TRBV5-1; j_call: TRBJ2-6; cdr3_aa: CASSWDRTSGANVLTF; cdr3_nt: TGCGCCAGCAGCTGGGACAGGACCTCTGGGGCCAACGTCCTGACTTTC
d_call: TRBD1; clone_size: many; v_call: TRBV20-1; j_call: TRBJ1-3; cdr3_aa: CSASRTGGPGNTIYF; cdr3_nt: TGCAGTGCTAGTAGGACAGGGGGCCCTGGAAACACCATATATTTT
d_call: TRBD2; clone_size: .; v_call: TRBV20-1; j_call: TRBJ2-7; cdr3_aa: CSLGLADYEQYF; cdr3_nt: TGCAGTTTGGGACTAGCGGATTACGAGCAGTACTTC
d_call: .; clone_size: .; v_call: TRBV20-1; j_call: TRBJ2-7; cdr3_aa: CSASRSSESEQYF; cdr3_nt: TGCAGTGCTAGTCGTTCTAGCGAGTCCGAGCAGTACTTC
d_call: .; clone_size: .; v_call: TRBV10-3; j_call: TRBJ2-7; cdr3_aa: CAATGSGTYEQYF; cdr3_nt: TGTGCCGCCACGGGTAGCGGTACCTACGAGCAGTACTTC
d_call: TRBD1; clone_size: many; v_call: TRBV20-1; j_call: TRBJ1-5; cdr3_aa: CSANSGTGDQPQHF; cdr3_nt: TGCAGTGCTAATTCCGGGACAGGGGATCAGCCCCAGCATTTT
d_call: .; clone_size: .; v_call: TRBV30; j_call: TRBJ1-6; cdr3_aa: CAWGRGRSPLHF; cdr3_nt: TGTGCCTGGGGCAGGGGTAGGTCACCCCTCCACTTT
d_call: .; clone_size: few; v_call: TRBV9; j_call: TRBJ2-7; cdr3_aa: CASSIRAFSYEQYF; cdr3_nt: TGTGCCAGCAGCATCAGGGCTTTCTCCTACGAGCAGTACTTC